This T cell receptor beta chain derives from a study of blood T cell repertoires in COVID-19. Clones were read by immunoSEQ multiplex PCR, and TCRdb kept only the in-frame ones, dropping some. The sample has under 300,000 clones, approximately 80% seen once. Looked up from germline, CDR1 is SNHLY and CDR2 is FYNNEI. This CDR3 comprises 16 residues. V lost 5 bases, J lost 0 bases, and 9 bases stayed unmatched. The sequencing sample was made of peripheral blood. J is TRBJ1-2 and V is TRBV2; 7 positions agree with TRBD1. The origin of this receptor is a woman in her thirties or forties with active or convalescent COVID-19. CDR3 in DNA: TGTGCCAGCAGTTATACAGGGGTCTTAGCTAACTATGGCTACACCTTC. The encoded protein is CASSYTGVLANYGYTF.